This paragraph covers one T cell receptor (beta chain) sequence. Original analysis: It was from reference gene primer amplification that nucleated cell counts were estimated. Sequencing was performed with immunoSEQ multiplex PCR; in TCRdb, only in-frame clones are kept and a portion is missing. V and J calls and clone size come straight from that table; D and trimming were deduced from the DNA. Here the sample spans roughly 240,000 clones, 85% to 90% being singletons. Grouping used clinical history reported by participants in a survey and questionnaire. A COVID-19 case had been met by exposed participants during the 2 weeks before study entry. The record originates from a study of blood T cell repertoires in COVID-19. Study in general: Sites in the United States, Italy and Spain provided acute and convalescent COVID-19 samples.

Trimming stripped 4 bases from V and 9 bases from J, with 10 bases between. Germline CDR1 is SQVTM and CDR2 is ANQGSEA. This CDR3 contains 12 residues. This chain connects TRBV29-1 to TRBJ1-6, with D tentatively TRBD1 (5 bases). This receptor was taken from a man aged 50 to 60 who had been exposed to COVID-19. The sample taken for sequencing was PBMCs or T cells enriched from blood (not recorded which). The DNA of the CDR3 is TGCAGCGTTGGGGGCGGGAGTTCACCCCTCCACTTT. Protein product: CSVGGGSSPLHF. Using reference TRBV29-1 and TRBJ1-6 for the parts outside the CDR3, the full variable domain is SAVISQKPSRDICQRGTSLTIQCQVDSQVTMMFWYRQQPGQSLTLIATANQGSEATYESGFVIDKFPISRPNLTFSTLTVSNMSPEDSSIYLCSVGGGSSPLHFGNGTRLTVT.